This T cell receptor (beta chain) appears in the sequencing data of a study of vaccination and CD4 T cells after COVID-19. Regarding treatment: roughly 10-day PBMC culture with coronavirus spike peptide pools or control peptides (ViraFEST assay). Oncomine TCR Beta short-read sequencing was applied to DNA from cultured CD4+ T cells. TCRdb used MiXCR to reprocess the PCR reads, holding one entry per CDR3 protein. The data show around 8,100 distinct CDR3 sequences, under 35% seen once. The CDR3 consists of 15 residues. Germline CDR1 LNHDA, CDR2 SQIVND (reference sequence). The V and J ends lost 1 base and 4 bases, in that order; junction bases with no gene match: 5. Remarks on this clonotype: The target antigen is unknown.

The gene calls are TRBV19 and TRBJ1-2; 8 bases map to TRBD1. The source is a human donor with COVID-19. Specimen: cultured CD4+ T cells from blood. The CDR3 nucleotides read TGTGCCAGTAGTATAGCCGGAACAGGGGGCTATGGCTACACCTTC. Protein: CASSIAGTGGYGYTF.